This is a list of T cell receptor beta chains from one sample in a study of cytomegalovirus exposure and HLA in healthy donors. Profiling relied on immunoSEQ multiplex PCR, and the TCRdb table lists in-frame clones only, not all of them. The sample lists 150,000 or so clones, roughly 84% occurring once. The sequencing sample was made of PBMCs. Receptor source: a woman aged 18-35 years in good health and CMV-seronegative. Both conserved end residues are part of each CDR3. Fields, in order: D gene, clone size, V gene, CDR3 length, J gene, CDR3 protein, CDR3 DNA. D genes are given only for firm matches. The listing skips clone size in some rows; elsewhere it reads once, few, many or a size class.

TRBD1	once	TRBV19	14	TRBJ2-7	CASRDRGHSYEQYF	TGTGCCAGCCGGGACAGGGGCCATAGCTACGAGCAGTACTTC
.	.	TRBV27	15	TRBJ2-7	CASSAGTEWPPEQYF	TGTGCCAGCAGTGCGGGGACAGAATGGCCCCCGGAGCAGTACTTC
.	.	TRBV18	13	TRBJ1-1	CASSPLENTEAFF	TGTGCCAGCTCACCATTAGAGAACACTGAAGCTTTCTTT
.	.	TRBV9	15	TRBJ1-3	CASSVVEGSGNTIYF	TGTGCCAGCAGCGTAGTCGAGGGTTCTGGAAACACCATATATTTT
.	once	TRBV30	15	TRBJ2-6	CAWSLGSSGANVLTF	TGTGCCTGGAGTTTGGGGAGCTCTGGGGCCAACGTCCTGACTTTC
.	.	TRBV30	13	TRBJ2-2	CAWSTGKAGELFF	TGTGCCTGGAGTACAGGGAAGGCCGGGGAGCTGTTTTTT
TRBD2	.	TRBV25-1	18	TRBJ2-4	CASSENLRESLAKNIQYF	TGTGCCAGCAGTGAAAATTTGCGGGAGTCTTTAGCCAAAAACATTCAGTACTTC
TRBD2	.	TRBV27	15	TRBJ2-1	CASRRLAGASGEQFF	TGTGCCAGCAGGCGACTAGCGGGGGCAAGTGGGGAGCAGTTCTTC
TRBD2	.	TRBV2	16	TRBJ2-5	CASRDLALAGQETQYF	TGTGCCAGCAGGGACCTGGCGCTAGCGGGGCAAGAGACCCAGTACTTC
.	.	TRBV27	17	TRBJ1-4	CASSLLEPTATNEKLFF	TGTGCCAGCAGTCTCCTCGAACCAACTGCAACTAATGAAAAACTGTTTTTT
.	.	TRBV19	15	TRBJ2-2	CASSIGAGVTGELFF	TGTGCCAGTAGTATAGGGGCAGGGGTGACCGGGGAGCTGTTTTTT
.	.	TRBV27	15	TRBJ1-5	CASSTGGNSNQPQHF	TGTGCCAGCAGTACCGGGGGTAATAGCAATCAGCCCCAGCATTTT
.	.	TRBV28	15	TRBJ2-3	CASSLRGDLTDTQYF	TGTGCCAGCAGTTTACGAGGAGACCTCACAGATACGCAGTATTTT
TRBD1	.	TRBV5-4	14	TRBJ2-1	CASSSPRTGNEQFF	TGTGCCAGCAGCTCCCCGAGGACAGGAAATGAGCAGTTCTTC
TRBD2	.	TRBV11-2	16	TRBJ2-6	CASTPWGGSGANVLTF	TGTGCCAGCACCCCATGGGGGGGCTCTGGGGCCAACGTCCTGACTTTC
TRBD2	.	TRBV5-1	13	TRBJ2-7	CASSFLAGYEQYF	TGCGCCAGCAGCTTTCTAGCGGGGTACGAGCAGTACTTC
TRBD1	few	TRBV28	15	TRBJ1-5	CASRWDRGFNQPQHF	TGTGCCAGCAGATGGGACAGGGGGTTTAATCAGCCCCAGCATTTT
.	.	TRBV5-4	16	TRBJ1-6	CASSPSPGVYNSPLHF	TGTGCCAGCAGCCCATCCCCGGGGGTCTATAATTCACCCCTCCACTTT
.	.	TRBV2	15	TRBJ2-5	CASSPPDMASGTQYF	TGTGCCAGCAGTCCCCCGGACATGGCGTCGGGGACCCAGTACTTC
TRBD2	.	TRBV28	15	TRBJ2-7	CASSGGLAGTYEQYF	TGTGCCAGCAGTGGGGGACTAGCGGGGACCTACGAGCAGTACTTC
.	.	TRBV30	15	TRBJ2-2	CAWSLGQSNTGELFF	TGTGCCTGGAGCCTTGGGCAGTCGAACACCGGGGAGCTGTTTTTT
.	.	TRBV28	15	TRBJ2-2	CASTLQAGVTGELFF	TGTGCCAGCACGCTTCAGGCAGGGGTTACCGGGGAGCTGTTTTTT
.	.	TRBV5-5	14	TRBJ2-1	CASSLTGQVNEQFF	TGTGCCAGCAGCTTGACAGGTCAGGTCAATGAGCAGTTCTTC
TRBD2	.	TRBV27	14	TRBJ2-7	CASSLRERAYEQYF	TGTGCCAGCAGTTTGCGGGAGCGTGCCTACGAGCAGTACTTC
.	.	TRBV2	16	TRBJ1-3	CASSEGRGNSGNTIYF	TGTGCCAGCAGTGAAGGGAGAGGAAACTCTGGAAACACCATATATTTT
.	.	TRBV28	12	TRBJ2-1	CASSSYYNEQFF	TGTGCCAGCAGTTCCTACTACAATGAGCAGTTCTTC
TRBD1	.	TRBV5-4	14	TRBJ2-7	CASSSPYRGHEQYF	TGTGCCAGCAGCTCACCTTACAGGGGCCACGAGCAGTACTTC
.	.	TRBV5-3	17	TRBJ2-5	CARSLAGPEVEQETQYF	TGTGCCAGAAGCTTGGCGGGCCCGGAGGTAGAGCAAGAGACCCAGTACTTC
.	once	TRBV11-2	14	TRBJ2-1	CASARDSSYNEQFF	TGTGCCAGCGCCCGGGACTCCTCCTACAATGAGCAGTTCTTC
.	.	TRBV7-2	15	TRBJ2-3	CASSPEVLSTDTQYF	TGTGCCAGCAGCCCCGAGGTTTTAAGCACAGATACGCAGTATTTT
.	.	TRBV25-1	13	TRBJ2-7	CASSEGGGNEQYF	TGTGCCAGCAGTGAGGGCGGGGGCAACGAGCAGTACTTC
.	.	TRBV11-3	13	TRBJ1-1	CASSLGPGCEAFF	TGTGCCAGCAGCTTAGGGCCAGGGTGTGAGGCTTTCTTT
.	once	TRBV19	13	TRBJ1-6	CASKGEGNSPLHF	TGTGCCAGTAAGGGGGAAGGTAATTCACCCCTCCACTTT
.	.	TRBV11-2	13	TRBJ1-4	CASSRGFNEKLFF	TGTGCCAGCAGCCGGGGATTCAATGAAAAACTGTTTTTT
.	.	TRBV6-1	15	TRBJ1-2	CASSEGSGANYGYTF	TGTGCCAGCAGTGAAGGGTCGGGAGCTAACTATGGCTACACCTTC
.	.	TRBV18	13	TRBJ2-2	CASSPREPGELFF	TGTGCCAGCTCACCCCGCGAGCCCGGGGAGCTGTTTTTT
.	.	TRBV30	15	TRBJ1-5	CAWSVSAAGYQPQHF	TGTGCCTGGAGTGTATCGGCAGCGGGATATCAGCCCCAGCATTTT
.	.	TRBV4-2	16	TRBJ1-1	CASSHLIVTLNTEAFF	TGTGCCAGCAGCCACCTAATTGTTACCCTGAACACTGAAGCTTTCTTT
TRBD1	.	TRBV5-4	17	TRBJ2-7	CASSFEPRTGLSYEQYF	TGTGCCAGCAGTTTCGAACCTCGGACAGGCCTTTCCTACGAGCAGTACTTC
.	.	TRBV19	16	TRBJ1-1	CASSTTGGGRRTEAFF	TGTGCCAGTAGTACAACCGGCGGGGGCCGGAGGACTGAAGCTTTCTTT
TRBD2	.	TRBV7-2	15	TRBJ2-1	CASSSGLAGTNEQFF	TGTGCCAGCAGCTCGGGACTAGCGGGGACAAATGAGCAGTTCTTC
TRBD2	.	TRBV5-1	16	TRBJ2-7	CASSLGGTSGSYEQYF	TGCGCCAGCAGCTTAGGTGGGACTAGCGGCTCCTACGAGCAGTACTTC
TRBD2	few	TRBV5-4	20	TRBJ2-7	CASSFYFRTSGGTPHHEQYF	TGTGCCAGCAGCTTCTATTTCCGGACTAGCGGGGGGACACCTCACCACGAGCAGTACTTC
TRBD2	.	TRBV28	15	TRBJ2-3	CASSRGLAGADTQYF	TGTGCCAGCAGTCGAGGACTAGCGGGGGCAGATACGCAGTATTTT
TRBD1	few	TRBV5-4	16	TRBJ2-7	CASSSRPRQGIGEQYF	TGTGCCAGCAGCTCGCGACCGCGACAGGGAATCGGCGAGCAGTACTTC
TRBD1	.	TRBV6-5	15	TRBJ2-1	CASSSYSGQKNEQFF	TGTGCCAGCAGTTCATACTCGGGACAGAAGAATGAGCAGTTCTTC